The subject of this entry is one TCR beta chain. UMI-tagged 5'RACE template switching yielded the TCR beta cDNA. TCRdb processed the 5' RACE reads again and assigns one entry to each CDR3 protein, with no DNA. The sample holds some 390,000 distinct CDR3 sequences. The data are from a study of T cells expressing NK-cell markers. Per germline, CDR1 SGHDT and CDR2 YYEEEE. CDR3 length: 14 amino acids. This clonotype originated in a woman in her forties or fifties in good health. This chain joins TRBV5-6 and TRBJ1-5; TCRdb indicates TRBD1, and absent DNA this call remains unverified. The sequenced material came from blood T cells: a sorted CD56 or NKG2C T cell subset, CD4+ or CD8+ T cells, or bulk PBMC T cells (not recorded which). The CDR3 sequence is CASTIRQGLQPQHF.